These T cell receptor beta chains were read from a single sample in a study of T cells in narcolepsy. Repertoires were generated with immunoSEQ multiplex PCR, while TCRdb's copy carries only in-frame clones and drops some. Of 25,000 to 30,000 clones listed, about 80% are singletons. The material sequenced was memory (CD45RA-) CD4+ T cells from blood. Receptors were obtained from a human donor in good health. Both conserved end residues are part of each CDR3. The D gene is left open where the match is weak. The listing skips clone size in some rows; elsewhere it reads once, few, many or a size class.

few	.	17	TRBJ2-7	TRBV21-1	CASSKVHNSDPRDEQYF	TGTGCCAGCAGCAAAGTCCATAATAGCGATCCGCGGGACGAGCAGTACTTC
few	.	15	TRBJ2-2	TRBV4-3	CASSPLARGTGELFF	TGCGCCAGCAGCCCCCTTGCCCGGGGCACCGGGGAGCTGTTTTTT
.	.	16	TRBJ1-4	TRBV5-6	CASSLGPFATNEKLFF	TGTGCCAGCAGCCTAGGACCTTTTGCAACTAATGAAAAACTGTTTTTT
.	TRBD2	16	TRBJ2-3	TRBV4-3	CASSQGLAGVSDTQYF	TGCGCCAGCAGCCAAGGACTAGCGGGGGTGTCAGATACGCAGTATTTT
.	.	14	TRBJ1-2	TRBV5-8	CASSLAGVNYGYTF	TGTGCCAGCAGCTTGGCGGGGGTCAACTATGGCTACACCTTC
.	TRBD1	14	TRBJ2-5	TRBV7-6	CASSARDRGLTQYF	TGTGCCAGCAGCGCCCGGGACAGGGGGCTAACCCAGTACTTC
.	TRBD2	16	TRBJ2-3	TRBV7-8	CASSAGTSGGTDTQYF	TGTGCCAGCAGCGCCGGGACTAGCGGCGGCACAGATACGCAGTATTTT
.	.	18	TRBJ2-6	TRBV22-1	CPGSIARSEQSRANVLTF	TGTCCTGGGAGTATTGCTAGAAGCGAACAAAGTCGGGCCAACGTCCTGACTTTC
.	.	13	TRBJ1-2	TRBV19	CASTWSGTYGYTF	TGTGCCAGTACCTGGTCAGGGACCTATGGCTACACCTTC
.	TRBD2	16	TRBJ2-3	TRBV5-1	CASSLYGGGITDTQYF	TGCGCCAGCAGCTTGTACGGCGGGGGGATCACAGATACGCAGTATTTT
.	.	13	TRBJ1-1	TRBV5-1	CASSLVGAGGAFF	TGCGCCAGCAGCCTGGTTGGGGCCGGGGGCGCTTTCTTT
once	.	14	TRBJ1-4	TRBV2	CASGEGVSSEKLFF	TGTGCCAGCGGGGAGGGGGTTTCCTCTGAAAAACTGTTTTTT
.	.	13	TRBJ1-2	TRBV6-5	CASSYSILGGYTF	TGTGCCAGCAGTTACTCGATATTAGGCGGCTACACCTTC
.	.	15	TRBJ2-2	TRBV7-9	CASSLQGVGTGELFF	TGTGCCAGCAGCTTACAAGGAGTAGGGACCGGGGAGCTGTTTTTT
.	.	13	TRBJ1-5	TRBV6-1	CASNQLGSPPQHF	TGTGCCAGCAACCAGCTGGGCTCACCGCCCCAGCATTTT
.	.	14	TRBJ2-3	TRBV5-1	CASSSGTNTDTQYF	TGCGCCAGCAGCTCCGGGACGAACACAGATACGCAGTATTTT